This TCR beta chain was observed in a study of OX40 agonist ivuxolimab in advanced cancers. Study conclusions and caveats: There were, on average, more expanded clones in CD8+ T cells than in CD4+.

From germline, CDR1 is SEHNR and CDR2 FQNEAQ (reference sequence). The V end was cut by 4 bases, the J end by 6 bases, with 10 bases between. The CDR3 is 12 amino acids. Autoimmune disease history or systemic immunosuppression led to patient exclusion. Only in-frame clones appear in the TCRdb table, and some are missing; sequencing was by immunoSEQ multiplex PCR. The sample lists about 99,000 clones, around 95% occurring once. Points on this clone: Its antigen is unidentified.

The rearrangement links TRBV7-9 to TRBJ2-7, with a possible D match to TRBD2 (6 bases). This sample comprised CD4+ or CD8+ T cells sorted from blood, obtained in a trial of the OX40 agonist ivuxolimab. The sequence came from an adult with an advanced solid tumor such as melanoma, head and neck, liver or kidney cancer. As DNA, the CDR3 is TGTGCCAGCAGCTCCGCCGGGGGCGAGCAGTACTTC. It specifies CASSSAGGEQYF. Full variable domain (outside the CDR3, taken from reference TRBV7-9 and TRBJ2-7): DTGVSQNPRHKITKRGQNVTFRCDPISEHNRLYWYRQTLGQGPEFLTYFQNEAQLEKSRLLSDRFSAERPKGSFSTLEIQRTEQGDSAMYLCASSSAGGEQYFGPGTRLTVT.